Listed below are T cell receptor beta chains from one sample, sequenced in a study of long-term antiretroviral therapy in people with HIV. Repertoires were generated with immunoSEQ multiplex PCR, while TCRdb's copy carries only in-frame clones and drops some. The sample gives about 25,000 clones, 80% to 90% of which show up once; over 4.5% is in the top ten. Sequences were derived from unsorted PBMCs, sampled 3 years after starting antiretroviral therapy. The source of these receptors is a man aged 18-30 years with HIV. The CDR3 runs from the conserved cysteine through the conserved F or W. The order of the fields is J gene, clone size, D gene, V gene, CDR3 length, CDR3 protein, CDR3 DNA. A D gene is named only where the DNA matches it firmly. Clone size appears in some rows only: once, few, many, or a class for an expanded clone.

J: TRBJ2-1; size: -; D: -; V: TRBV6-1; length: 13; CDR3: CASNTEAHNEQFF; DNA: TGTGCCAGCAACACCGAGGCCCACAATGAGCAGTTCTTC
J: TRBJ1-2; size: -; D: -; V: TRBV5-6; length: 12; CDR3: CASSPGGHGYTF; DNA: TGTGCCAGCAGCCCCGGGGGCCATGGCTACACCTTC
J: TRBJ1-1; size: -; D: -; V: TRBV5-5; length: 15; CDR3: CASSLRGLQNTEAFF; DNA: TGTGCCAGCAGCTTGCGCGGGCTACAGAACACTGAAGCTTTCTTT
J: TRBJ2-1; size: once; D: TRBD1; V: TRBV5-1; length: 15; CDR3: CASSAPGQGRDEQFF; DNA: TGCGCCAGCAGCGCCCCGGGACAGGGGAGGGATGAGCAGTTCTTC
J: TRBJ2-1; size: -; D: -; V: TRBV6-1; length: 11; CDR3: CASSGNNEQFF; DNA: TGTGCCAGCAGTGGAAACAATGAGCAGTTCTTC
J: TRBJ1-1; size: -; D: TRBD1; V: TRBV6-5; length: 14; CDR3: CASSYGQGDTEAFF; DNA: TGTGCCAGCAGTTACGGCCAGGGGGACACTGAAGCTTTCTTT
J: TRBJ2-7; size: -; D: -; V: TRBV2; length: 13; CDR3: CASRRLVAYEQYF; DNA: TGTGCCAGCAGGAGACTAGTTGCCTACGAGCAGTACTTC
J: TRBJ2-1; size: -; D: -; V: TRBV12-5; length: 18; CDR3: CASGLATLPAPAEGEQFF; DNA: TGTGCTAGTGGTTTGGCTACCCTCCCCGCTCCGGCGGAGGGTGAGCAGTTCTTC
J: TRBJ2-5; size: -; D: TRBD1; V: TRBV7-9; length: 14; CDR3: CASRGTGLGETQYF; DNA: TGTGCCAGCAGGGGGACAGGGTTGGGGGAGACCCAGTACTTC
J: TRBJ1-2; size: -; D: -; V: TRBV28; length: 11; CDR3: CASARSYGYTF; DNA: TGTGCCAGCGCCAGGAGCTATGGCTACACCTTC
J: TRBJ2-5; size: -; D: -; V: TRBV5-1; length: 13; CDR3: CASREGFQETQYF; DNA: TGCGCCAGCAGGGAGGGGTTCCAAGAGACCCAGTACTTC
J: TRBJ1-4; size: -; D: TRBD1; V: TRBV7-9; length: 14; CDR3: CASSSDRGSEKLFF; DNA: TGTGCCAGCAGCTCCGACAGGGGAAGTGAAAAACTGTTTTTT
J: TRBJ2-7; size: -; D: -; V: TRBV9; length: 13; CDR3: CASSVGSPDEQYF; DNA: TGTGCCAGCAGCGTAGGTAGCCCGGACGAGCAGTACTTC
J: TRBJ1-1; size: -; D: -; V: TRBV28; length: 14; CDR3: CASRGTGWNTEAFF; DNA: TGTGCCAGCAGAGGGACGGGTTGGAACACTGAAGCTTTCTTT
J: TRBJ2-7; size: -; D: TRBD1; V: TRBV4-1; length: 16; CDR3: CASSQPGTGGTYEQYF; DNA: TGCGCCAGCAGCCAACCCGGGACAGGGGGGACCTACGAGCAGTACTTC
J: TRBJ1-2; size: -; D: -; V: TRBV7-9; length: 14; CDR3: CASSSQPSFYGYTF; DNA: TGTGCCAGCAGCTCCCAACCGAGCTTCTATGGCTACACCTTC
J: TRBJ1-5; size: -; D: -; V: TRBV9; length: 14; CDR3: CASSLTANNQPQHF; DNA: TGTGCCAGCAGCCTTACCGCAAATAATCAGCCCCAGCATTTT
J: TRBJ1-1; size: -; D: -; V: TRBV5-5; length: 14; CDR3: CASSLEAGGTEAFF; DNA: TGTGCCAGCAGCTTGGAGGCGGGAGGTACTGAAGCTTTCTTT
J: TRBJ2-1; size: -; D: TRBD2; V: TRBV2; length: 15; CDR3: CASRTQRGGRGEQFF; DNA: TGTGCCAGCAGAACACAGCGGGGGGGCCGGGGTGAGCAGTTCTTC
J: TRBJ1-2; size: once; D: -; V: TRBV12-5; length: 16; CDR3: CASGFRSPGHYSGYTF; DNA: TGTGCTAGTGGTTTTAGGTCCCCGGGTCACTATTCGGGCTACACCTTC
J: TRBJ2-4; size: -; D: -; V: TRBV13; length: 14; CDR3: CASSSILAKNIQYF; DNA: TGTGCCAGCAGTTCAATCTTAGCCAAAAACATTCAGTACTTC
J: TRBJ2-5; size: -; D: -; V: TRBV7-2; length: 16; CDR3: CASSLALDSKEETQYF; DNA: TGTGCCAGCAGCTTAGCGCTTGACAGTAAAGAAGAGACCCAGTACTTC
J: TRBJ2-5; size: -; D: -; V: TRBV7-2; length: 12; CDR3: CASSLFGETQYF; DNA: TGTGCCAGCAGCTTATTTGGAGAGACCCAGTACTTC
J: TRBJ2-2; size: -; D: TRBD2; V: TRBV19; length: 14; CDR3: CASSSGGDTGELFF; DNA: TGTGCCAGTAGTAGCGGGGGAGACACCGGGGAGCTGTTTTTT
J: TRBJ1-6; size: -; D: -; V: TRBV4-2; length: 16; CDR3: CASSPGPDRNGAPLHF; DNA: TGTGCCAGCAGCCCTGGACCAGATAGAAACGGTGCACCCCTCCACTTT
J: TRBJ1-2; size: -; D: -; V: TRBV6-1; length: 13; CDR3: CASSEWAFRGYTF; DNA: TGTGCCAGCAGTGAGTGGGCCTTTCGTGGCTACACCTTC
J: TRBJ1-5; size: few; D: -; V: TRBV6-5; length: 15; CDR3: CASSSGYLSNQPQHF; DNA: TGTGCCAGCAGTTCAGGGTATCTTAGCAATCAGCCCCAGCATTTT
J: TRBJ2-7; size: once; D: -; V: TRBV28; length: 12; CDR3: CASSLQSYEQYF; DNA: TGTGCCAGCAGTTTACAGTCCTACGAGCAGTACTTC
J: TRBJ1-1; size: -; D: -; V: TRBV15; length: 15; CDR3: CATSSRLRRGTEAFF; DNA: TGTGCCACCAGCTCCCGGTTGCGGAGAGGTACTGAAGCTTTCTTT
J: TRBJ1-5; size: -; D: -; V: TRBV30; length: 14; CDR3: CAWSVRGAGQPQHF; DNA: TGTGCCTGGAGTGTACGGGGCGCGGGTCAGCCCCAGCATTTT
J: TRBJ2-7; size: -; D: -; V: TRBV18; length: 12; CDR3: CASSPGRYEQYF; DNA: TGTGCCAGCTCACCGGGTCGCTACGAGCAGTACTTC
J: TRBJ1-3; size: -; D: -; V: TRBV9; length: 14; CDR3: CASSPTLAGNTIYF; DNA: TGTGCCAGCAGCCCCACCCTGGCCGGAAACACCATATATTTT
J: TRBJ2-3; size: -; D: -; V: TRBV4-2; length: 14; CDR3: CASSQDWVADTQYF; DNA: TGTGCCAGCAGCCAAGATTGGGTAGCCGATACGCAGTATTTT
J: TRBJ2-3; size: -; D: -; V: TRBV5-1; length: 16; CDR3: CASSSRFEGGRDTQYF; DNA: TGCGCCAGCAGCTCCAGATTTGAGGGGGGGCGAGATACGCAGTATTTT
J: TRBJ2-5; size: -; D: -; V: TRBV5-4; length: 13; CDR3: CASSLGGDGTQYF; DNA: TGTGCCAGCAGCTTGGGAGGGGACGGGACCCAGTACTTC
J: TRBJ1-2; size: -; D: TRBD1; V: TRBV28; length: 12; CDR3: CASSRDSAGYTF; DNA: TGTGCCAGCAGCCGGGACAGTGCTGGCTACACCTTC
J: TRBJ2-2; size: -; D: TRBD1; V: TRBV7-9; length: 17; CDR3: CASSYSLIKTGAGELFF; DNA: TGTGCCAGCAGCTACTCACTAATTAAAACAGGGGCCGGGGAGCTGTTTTTT
J: TRBJ2-3; size: few; D: TRBD2; V: TRBV4-1; length: 17; CDR3: CASSQDHLSGGTDTQYF; DNA: TGCGCCAGCAGCCAAGATCACCTTAGCGGGGGCACAGATACGCAGTATTTT
J: TRBJ1-6; size: -; D: TRBD1; V: TRBV13; length: 19; CDR3: CASSLGRSRGREVNSPLHF; DNA: TGTGCCAGCAGCTTAGGGCGGTCGAGGGGGCGGGAGGTTAATTCACCCCTCCACTTT
J: TRBJ1-1; size: -; D: -; V: TRBV10-2; length: 16; CDR3: CASSESDPGYGTEAFF; DNA: TGCGCCAGCAGTGAGTCGGATCCAGGGTATGGCACTGAAGCTTTCTTT
J: TRBJ2-5; size: -; D: -; V: TRBV5-4; length: 14; CDR3: CASSIDRRVETQYF; DNA: TGTGCCAGCAGCATCGACAGAAGGGTAGAGACCCAGTACTTC
J: TRBJ2-1; size: -; D: -; V: TRBV6-6; length: 13; CDR3: CASSYYRDNEQFF; DNA: TGTGCCAGCAGTTACTACAGGGACAATGAGCAGTTCTTC
J: TRBJ2-1; size: -; D: TRBD2; V: TRBV6-5; length: 15; CDR3: CASIPQGGWVDEQFF; DNA: TGTGCCAGCATCCCTCAGGGAGGGTGGGTGGATGAGCAGTTCTTC
J: TRBJ2-2; size: -; D: TRBD1; V: TRBV19; length: 16; CDR3: CASSTRDRGNTGELFF; DNA: TGTGCCAGTAGTACTCGGGACAGGGGGAACACCGGGGAGCTGTTTTTT
J: TRBJ2-5; size: -; D: -; V: TRBV4-1; length: 15; CDR3: CASSQTGQSQETQYF; DNA: TGCGCCAGCAGCCAGACCGGACAGTCCCAAGAGACCCAGTACTTC